This is a list of T cell receptor beta chains from one sample in a study of blood T cell repertoires in COVID-19. Sequencing was performed with immunoSEQ multiplex PCR; in TCRdb, only in-frame clones are kept and a portion is missing. The sample has 59,000 or so clones, roughly 80% seen once. Sequencing was performed on peripheral blood. The source of these receptors is a human donor in a cohort sampled during active COVID-19. Each CDR3 is given with its conserved first and last residue. The D gene is left open where the match is weak. Clone size, where shown, is once, few, many, or a class for clones that have expanded.

cdr3_nt cdr3_aa clone_size j_call v_call d_call
TGTGCCAGCAGTGGGACAGGGATGGTCAATGAGCAGTTCTTC CASSGTGMVNEQFF . TRBJ2-1 TRBV2 TRBD1
TGTGCCAGCAGTTTACAGGGGGCGTCCGGGGAGCTGTTTTTT CASSLQGASGELFF . TRBJ2-2 TRBV6-5 TRBD1
TGTGCCAGCAGCCAAGTCCGACTAGCGGGGGTTTCGTACAATGAGCAGTTCTTC CASSQVRLAGVSYNEQFF . TRBJ2-1 TRBV4-2 TRBD2
TGTGCCAGCAGCTTGGCAGGACTAGCGGTCCAAGAGACCCAGTACTTC CASSLAGLAVQETQYF few TRBJ2-5 TRBV11-2 TRBD2
TGTGCCACCAGCAGAATAAGCGGGGGCCGACTAAACACAGATACGCAGTATTTT CATSRISGGRLNTDTQYF . TRBJ2-3 TRBV15 TRBD2
TGTGCCAGCAGCTCACCGGGACAGGGGAGAACGAACACCGGGGAGCTGTTTTTT CASSSPGQGRTNTGELFF . TRBJ2-2 TRBV7-6 TRBD1
TGTGCCTGGGCCGTGACAGATAGCTCCTACGAGCAGTACTTC CAWAVTDSSYEQYF once TRBJ2-7 TRBV30 .
TGTGCCAGCACCGCCCAGGGGGCGATAGACAATGAGCAGTTCTTC CASTAQGAIDNEQFF . TRBJ2-1 TRBV11-2 TRBD1
TGTGCCAGCAGCTTTAGAGATGGCTACACCTTC CASSFRDGYTF . TRBJ1-2 TRBV11-2 .
TGTGCCAGCAGCCAAGGGGCCCTCCCTGAAGCTTTCTTT CASSQGALPEAFF . TRBJ1-1 TRBV3-1/TRBV3-2 .
TGTGCCAGCAGCGTAGAGGACAGCTCCATCTATGGCTACACCTTC CASSVEDSSIYGYTF . TRBJ1-2 TRBV9 .
TGTGCCAGCAGTTACTTACAGGAAGCTTTCTTT CASSYLQEAFF . TRBJ1-1 TRBV6-5 .
TGTGCCAGTAGTCTCCAAGCTAGCAATCAGCCCCAGCATTTT CASSLQASNQPQHF once TRBJ1-5 TRBV19 .
TGCGCCAGCAGCCAAGCGACTAGCGGGGGACAAGAGACCCAGTACTTC CASSQATSGGQETQYF . TRBJ2-5 TRBV4-1 TRBD2
TGTGCCAGTAGGGGGCAGGACGGTTCTAACTATGGCTACACCTTC CASRGQDGSNYGYTF . TRBJ1-2 TRBV19 .
TGTGCCAGCAGTTACATGGTACACTACTCCTACAATGAGCAGTTCTTC CASSYMVHYSYNEQFF . TRBJ2-1 TRBV6-6 .
TGTGCCAGCAGCGGGTTTCTGGGATCGAGGGGGAATGAGCAGTTCTTC CASSGFLGSRGNEQFF . TRBJ2-1 TRBV25-1 .
TGTGCCAGCAGCTATACTCCGGAGGCTTTCTTT CASSYTPEAFF . TRBJ1-1 TRBV7-2 .
TGTGCCAGCAGTTTGGGGCGAGTTGAAAAACTGTTTTTT CASSLGRVEKLFF . TRBJ1-4 TRBV27 .
TGTGCCAGCAGCTTAGTTTCAGGCAGCCAGCCCCAGCATTTT CASSLVSGSQPQHF . TRBJ1-5 TRBV7-2 .
TGTGCCAGCAGCACTACAAGGGGCCTGAACACTGAAGCTTTCTTT CASSTTRGLNTEAFF . TRBJ1-1 TRBV28 .
TGCGCCAGCAGCCCCGGGACAGTCTCCTACAATGAGCAGTTCTTC CASSPGTVSYNEQFF . TRBJ2-1 TRBV5-1 TRBD1
TGCGCCAGCAGCCTGACAGAAACAGGGGGCGAATTCCAGGCCTGGGGCTACACCTTC CASSLTETGGEFQAWGYTF few TRBJ1-2 TRBV5-1 TRBD1
TGCGCCAGCAGCTTGTACCCTATTGCTAGCGGGGGGGACAATGAGCAGTTCTTC CASSLYPIASGGDNEQFF . TRBJ2-1 TRBV5-1 TRBD2
TGTGCCACCCGGCGGGAGGCGAATCAGCCCCAGCATTTT CATRREANQPQHF few TRBJ1-5 TRBV6-5 .
TGCGCCAGCAGTGAAGTGGACAGGGGCACTGAAGCTTTCTTT CASSEVDRGTEAFF once TRBJ1-1 TRBV10-2 TRBD1
TGTGCCAGCAGCTTACAGGGTCCCGGGACCCAGTACTTC CASSLQGPGTQYF . TRBJ2-5 TRBV5-6 .